This T cell receptor (beta chain) is from a study of blood T cell repertoires in COVID-19 (dated by TCRdb to 2019 to 2021). At the level of the whole study: The collaborator samples originated in the United States, Italy and Spain and spanned the acute and convalescent phases of COVID-19. The prospective study material was composed of cDNA or gDNA derived from T cells, B-cell-depleted T cells, or PBMCs. The dataset comprised deeply sampled blood TCRbeta repertoires from subjects exposed to, actively infected with, or recovered from COVID-19. The repertoires were released in a freely available public database meant as a resource for research on the immune response to SARS-CoV-2. Samples were obtained from the ongoing ImmuneRACE study (first 160 participants) and from about 1,300 subjects provided by 6 global collaborators. The sample metadata nearly always contained a de-identified subject ID, COVID-19 status, age in years and sex. Where available, HLA class I and class II types were taken from metadata supplied by the sample provider and were not determined by assay-based typing. Paper-wide results and their limitations: How much clinical and demographic metadata was included differed by source and by participant, and the metadata was provided uncurated.

TCRbeta CDR3 regions were amplified from genomic DNA using the immunoSEQ Assay, a bias-controlled multiplex PCR. Under the source paper's analysis protocol: The number of nucleated cells in each sample was estimated by amplification of reference gene primers within the assay. To quantify the absolute abundance of each unique TCRbeta CDR3 rearrangement, sequence reads were collapsed and filtered. For each sample, productive Simpson clonality was calculated as the square root of Simpson's diversity index over productive rearrangements. TCRdb mirrors the immuneACCESS table, restricted to in-frame sequences. Some clones are absent from its copies; in checked studies, under half trace to an unresolved V gene, and the reason for the others is unknown. V, J and clone size are those of that table, while D and trimming were read from the DNA. Within this sample are approximately 230,000 clones, with 87% of them counted one time only. The ten biggest clones cover 3% of the sample.

V lost 2 bases and J lost 2 bases; the stretch between them is 6 bases long. From the germline V gene (reference sequence), CDR1 is WNHNN and CDR2 is SYGVQD. Including cysteine and phenylalanine, the CDR3 has 13 amino acids. Only CDR3 DNA remains: 39 bases, in frame from the first base. Collaborating institutions collected whole blood in K2EDTA tubes following their own protocols. For TCRbeta analysis, collaborators shipped samples in one of three forms: frozen whole blood, isolated PBMCs, or DNA extracted from either of those sample types. Remarks on this clone: It has no known antigen specificity. Within one base of it there is no much larger clone, and no base qualities were kept.

The chain links TRBV10-1 with TRBJ1-1; the D gene is not confidently resolved. The TCR originated in a man aged 18-30 years with active or convalescent COVID-19. Material for sequencing was peripheral blood. Here the CDR3 is given as CASSEQYNTEAFF. Read as DNA, the sequence is TGCGCCAGCAGTGAGCAGTATAACACTGAAGCTTTCTTT.